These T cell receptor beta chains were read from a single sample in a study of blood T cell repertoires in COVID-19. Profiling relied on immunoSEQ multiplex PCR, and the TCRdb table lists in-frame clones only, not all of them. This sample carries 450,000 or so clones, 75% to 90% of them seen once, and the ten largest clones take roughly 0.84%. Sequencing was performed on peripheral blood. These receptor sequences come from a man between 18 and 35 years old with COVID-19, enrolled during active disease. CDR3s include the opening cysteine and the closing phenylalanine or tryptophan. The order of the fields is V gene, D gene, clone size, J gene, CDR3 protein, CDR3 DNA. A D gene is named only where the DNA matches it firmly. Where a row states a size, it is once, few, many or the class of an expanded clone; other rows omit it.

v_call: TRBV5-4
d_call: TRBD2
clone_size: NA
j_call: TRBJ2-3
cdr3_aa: CASSVGLAGTDTQYF
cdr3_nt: TGTGCCAGCAGCGTCGGACTAGCGGGAACAGATACGCAGTATTTT

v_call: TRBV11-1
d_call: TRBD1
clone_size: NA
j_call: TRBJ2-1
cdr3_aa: CASSPLGADRGNEQFF
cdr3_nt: TGTGCCAGCAGCCCCCTCGGTGCCGACAGGGGCAATGAGCAGTTCTTC

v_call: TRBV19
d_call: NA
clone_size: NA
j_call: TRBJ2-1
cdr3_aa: CASSLSPGTANNEQFF
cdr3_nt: TGTGCCAGTAGTCTCTCACCCGGGACTGCTAACAATGAGCAGTTCTTC

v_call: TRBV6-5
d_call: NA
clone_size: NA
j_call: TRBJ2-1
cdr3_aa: CASRLGGGAYNEQFF
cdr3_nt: TGTGCCAGCAGACTGGGGGGGGGCGCCTACAATGAGCAGTTCTTC

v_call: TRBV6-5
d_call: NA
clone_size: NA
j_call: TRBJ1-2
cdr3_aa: CASSYGRYPDYGYTF
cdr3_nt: TGTGCCAGCAGTTACGGGAGGTATCCCGACTATGGCTACACCTTC

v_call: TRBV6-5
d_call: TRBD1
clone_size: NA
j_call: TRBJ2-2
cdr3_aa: CASSQGTVNTGELFF
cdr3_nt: TGTGCCAGCAGCCAAGGGACAGTGAACACCGGGGAGCTGTTTTTT

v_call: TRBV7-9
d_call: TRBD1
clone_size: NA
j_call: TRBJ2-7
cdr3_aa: CASSPQGAEEQYF
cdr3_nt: TGTGCCAGCAGCCCACAGGGGGCTGAAGAGCAGTACTTC

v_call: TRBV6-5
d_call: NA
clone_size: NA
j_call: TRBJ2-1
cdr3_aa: CASSYTGNEQFF
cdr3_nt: TGTGCCAGCAGTTACACAGGGAATGAGCAGTTCTTC

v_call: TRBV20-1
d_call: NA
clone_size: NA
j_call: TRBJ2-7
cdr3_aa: CSARLQNEQYF
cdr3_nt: TGCAGTGCTAGGTTGCAGAACGAGCAGTACTTC

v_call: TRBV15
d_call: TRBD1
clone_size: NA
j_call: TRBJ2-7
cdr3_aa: CATSRVGTGPYEQYF
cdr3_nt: TGTGCCACCAGCAGAGTTGGGACAGGTCCCTACGAGCAGTACTTC

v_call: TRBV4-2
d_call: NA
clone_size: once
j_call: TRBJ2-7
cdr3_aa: CASSQDRGYEQYF
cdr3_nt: TGTGCCAGCAGCCAAGATCGAGGCTACGAGCAGTACTTC

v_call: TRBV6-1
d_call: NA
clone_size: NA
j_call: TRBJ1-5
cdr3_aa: CASSEVAPTNQPQHF
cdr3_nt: TGTGCCAGCAGTGAAGTAGCCCCCACCAATCAGCCCCAGCATTTT

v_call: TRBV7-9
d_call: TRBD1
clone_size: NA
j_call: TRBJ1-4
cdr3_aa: CASSSGTGSHEKLFF
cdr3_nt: TGTGCCAGCAGCTCCGGGACAGGGTCTCATGAAAAACTGTTTTTT

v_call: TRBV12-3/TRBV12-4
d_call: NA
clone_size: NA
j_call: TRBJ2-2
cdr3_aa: CASSLGGGELFF
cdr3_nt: TGTGCCAGCAGTTTGGGGGGCGGGGAGCTGTTTTTT

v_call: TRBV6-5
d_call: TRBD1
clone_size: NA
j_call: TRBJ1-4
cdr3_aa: CASWGGQGNEKLFF
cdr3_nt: TGTGCCAGCTGGGGGGGACAGGGCAATGAAAAACTGTTTTTT

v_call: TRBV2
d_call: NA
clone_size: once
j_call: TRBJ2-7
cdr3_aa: CASSDSGYLEYF
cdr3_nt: TGTGCCAGCAGTGACTCGGGATACCTGGAGTACTTC

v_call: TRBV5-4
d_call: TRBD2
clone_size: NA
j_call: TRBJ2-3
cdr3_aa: CASSLGALAGVSDTQYF
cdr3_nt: TGTGCCAGCAGCTTGGGGGCACTAGCGGGAGTATCAGATACGCAGTATTTT

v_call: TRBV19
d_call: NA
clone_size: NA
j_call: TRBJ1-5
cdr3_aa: CASSLRGSQHF
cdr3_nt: TGTGCCAGTAGTCTGCGGGGCAGCCAGCATTTT

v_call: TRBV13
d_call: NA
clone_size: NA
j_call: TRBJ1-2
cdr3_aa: CASSTGSDYGYTF
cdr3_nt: TGTGCCAGTTCGACAGGAAGCGACTATGGCTACACCTTC

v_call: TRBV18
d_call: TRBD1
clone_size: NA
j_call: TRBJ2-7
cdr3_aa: CASSPRTGGNEQYF
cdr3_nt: TGTGCCAGCTCACCTCGGACAGGGGGCAACGAGCAGTACTTC

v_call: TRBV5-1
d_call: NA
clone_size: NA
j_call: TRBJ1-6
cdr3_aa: CASSRYGASSYNSPLHF
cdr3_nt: TGCGCCAGCAGCAGGTATGGGGCCTCCTCCTATAATTCACCCCTCCACTTT

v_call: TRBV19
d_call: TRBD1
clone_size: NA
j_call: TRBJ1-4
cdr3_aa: CASRTRQGNNEKLFF
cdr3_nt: TGTGCCAGTAGAACCCGACAGGGAAATAATGAAAAACTGTTTTTT

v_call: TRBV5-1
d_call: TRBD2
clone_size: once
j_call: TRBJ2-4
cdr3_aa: CASSLEGPSGRQAKNIQYF
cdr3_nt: TGCGCCAGCAGCTTGGAGGGGCCTAGCGGGAGGCAAGCCAAAAACATTCAGTACTTC

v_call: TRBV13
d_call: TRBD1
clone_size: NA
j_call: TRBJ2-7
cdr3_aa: CASSYTGTGMLGQYF
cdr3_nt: TGTGCCAGCAGTTATACCGGGACAGGGATGCTTGGGCAGTACTTC

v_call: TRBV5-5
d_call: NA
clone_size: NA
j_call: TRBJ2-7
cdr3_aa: CASSRGSTYEQYF
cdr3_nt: TGTGCCAGCAGCCGGGGGTCCACCTACGAGCAGTACTTC

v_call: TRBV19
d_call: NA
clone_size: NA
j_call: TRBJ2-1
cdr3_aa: CASSIGVGAEQFF
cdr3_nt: TGTGCCAGTAGCATTGGAGTGGGGGCTGAGCAGTTCTTC

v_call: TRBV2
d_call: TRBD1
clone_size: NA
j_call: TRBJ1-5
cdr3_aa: CASRLSGTGKHF
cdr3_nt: TGTGCCAGCCGACTTTCAGGGACAGGGAAGCATTTT

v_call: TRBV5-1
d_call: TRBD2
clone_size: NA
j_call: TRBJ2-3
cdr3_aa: CASSLDPAGLSGDTQYF
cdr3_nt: TGCGCCAGCAGCTTGGATCCAGCGGGGCTGTCAGGGGATACGCAGTATTTT

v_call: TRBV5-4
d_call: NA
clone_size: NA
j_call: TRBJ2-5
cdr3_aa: CASSFGAQETQYF
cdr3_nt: TGTGCCAGCAGCTTCGGAGCGCAAGAGACCCAGTACTTC

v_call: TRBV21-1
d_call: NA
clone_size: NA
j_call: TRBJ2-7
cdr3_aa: CASGPPGGVSSYEQYF
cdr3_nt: TGTGCCAGCGGCCCCCCGGGGGGGGTGAGCTCCTACGAGCAGTACTTC

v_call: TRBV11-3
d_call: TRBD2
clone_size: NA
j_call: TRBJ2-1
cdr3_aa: CASSLGSGRGYNEQFF
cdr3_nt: TGTGCCAGCAGCTTAGGGAGCGGGAGGGGGTACAATGAGCAGTTCTTC

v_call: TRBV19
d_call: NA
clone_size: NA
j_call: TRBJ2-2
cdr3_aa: CASTRANTGELFF
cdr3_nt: TGTGCCAGTACCCGTGCGAACACCGGGGAGCTGTTTTTT

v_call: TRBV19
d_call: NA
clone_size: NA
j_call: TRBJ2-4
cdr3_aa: CASSARGALNIQYF
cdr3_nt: TGTGCCAGTAGTGCCAGGGGGGCTCTAAACATTCAGTACTTC

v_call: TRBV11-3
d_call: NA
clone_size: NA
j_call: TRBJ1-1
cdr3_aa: CASSLESWSRANTEAFF
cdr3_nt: TGTGCCAGCAGCTTAGAGTCTTGGAGCAGGGCGAACACTGAAGCTTTCTTT

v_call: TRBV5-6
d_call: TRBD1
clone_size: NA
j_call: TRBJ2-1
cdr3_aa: CASSSVDRAHYNEQFF
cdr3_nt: TGTGCCAGCAGCTCAGTCGACAGGGCTCACTACAATGAGCAGTTCTTC

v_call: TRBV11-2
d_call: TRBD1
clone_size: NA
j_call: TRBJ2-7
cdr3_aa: CASSDNRDRGREQYF
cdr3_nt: TGTGCCAGCAGTGACAACCGGGACAGGGGGCGAGAGCAGTACTTC

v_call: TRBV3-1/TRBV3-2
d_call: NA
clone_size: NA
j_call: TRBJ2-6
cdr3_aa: CASSQPIGAISGANVLTF
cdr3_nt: TGTGCCAGCAGCCAACCTATCGGAGCGATCTCTGGGGCCAACGTCCTGACTTTC

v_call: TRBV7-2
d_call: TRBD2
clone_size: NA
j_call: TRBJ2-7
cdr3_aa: CASSHREGEQYF
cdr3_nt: TGTGCCAGCAGCCACCGGGAGGGGGAGCAGTACTTC

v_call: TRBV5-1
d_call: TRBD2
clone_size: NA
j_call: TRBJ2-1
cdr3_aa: CASSLALAGGHEQFF
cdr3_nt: TGCGCCAGCAGCCTTGCTCTAGCGGGAGGTCATGAGCAGTTCTTC

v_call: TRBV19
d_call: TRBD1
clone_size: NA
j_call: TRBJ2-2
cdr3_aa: CASSIPTGVGTGELFF
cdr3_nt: TGTGCCAGTAGTATCCCGACAGGGGTTGGCACCGGGGAGCTGTTTTTT

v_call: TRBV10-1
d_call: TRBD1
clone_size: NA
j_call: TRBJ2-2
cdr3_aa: CASSLVDRGAGELFF
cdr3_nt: TGCGCCAGCAGTCTCGTCGACAGGGGAGCCGGGGAGCTGTTTTTT

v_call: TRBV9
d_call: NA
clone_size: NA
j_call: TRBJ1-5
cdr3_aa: CASSGGDQPQHF
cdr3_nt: TGTGCCAGCAGCGGGGGAGATCAGCCCCAGCATTTT

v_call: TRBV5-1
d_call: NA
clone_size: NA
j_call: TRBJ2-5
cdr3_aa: CASSHRGGDPYRETQYF
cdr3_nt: TGCGCCAGCAGCCACAGGGGGGGGGACCCCTACAGAGAGACCCAGTACTTC

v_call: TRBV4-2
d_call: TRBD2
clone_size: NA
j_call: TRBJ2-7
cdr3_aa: CASSQVGGSSYEQYF
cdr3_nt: TGTGCCAGCAGCCAAGTCGGCGGGAGCTCCTACGAGCAGTACTTC

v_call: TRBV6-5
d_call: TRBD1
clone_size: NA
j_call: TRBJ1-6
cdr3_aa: CASSRDGTGTSPLHF
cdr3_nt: TGTGCCAGCAGCCGGGACGGGACAGGGACTTCACCCCTCCACTTT

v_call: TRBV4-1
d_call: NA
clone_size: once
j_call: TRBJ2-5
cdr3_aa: CASSQDPGEGETQYF
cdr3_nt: TGCGCCAGCAGCCAAGATCCGGGAGAGGGAGAGACCCAGTACTTC

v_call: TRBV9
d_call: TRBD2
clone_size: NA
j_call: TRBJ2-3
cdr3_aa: CASSGTSGGTDTQYF
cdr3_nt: TGTGCCAGCAGTGGGACTAGCGGGGGGACAGATACGCAGTATTTT

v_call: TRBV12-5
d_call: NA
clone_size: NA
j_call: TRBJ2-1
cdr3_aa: CASGSELVYNEQFF
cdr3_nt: TGTGCTAGTGGTTCAGAACTAGTCTACAATGAGCAGTTCTTC

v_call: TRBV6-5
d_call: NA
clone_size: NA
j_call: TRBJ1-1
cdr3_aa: CASSWGRGSTEAFF
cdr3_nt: TGTGCCAGCAGTTGGGGAAGGGGGTCGACTGAAGCTTTCTTT

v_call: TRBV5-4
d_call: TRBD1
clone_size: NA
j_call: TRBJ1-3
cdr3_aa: CASSADRGRNTIYF
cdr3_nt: TGTGCCAGCAGCGCCGACAGGGGACGAAACACCATATATTTT